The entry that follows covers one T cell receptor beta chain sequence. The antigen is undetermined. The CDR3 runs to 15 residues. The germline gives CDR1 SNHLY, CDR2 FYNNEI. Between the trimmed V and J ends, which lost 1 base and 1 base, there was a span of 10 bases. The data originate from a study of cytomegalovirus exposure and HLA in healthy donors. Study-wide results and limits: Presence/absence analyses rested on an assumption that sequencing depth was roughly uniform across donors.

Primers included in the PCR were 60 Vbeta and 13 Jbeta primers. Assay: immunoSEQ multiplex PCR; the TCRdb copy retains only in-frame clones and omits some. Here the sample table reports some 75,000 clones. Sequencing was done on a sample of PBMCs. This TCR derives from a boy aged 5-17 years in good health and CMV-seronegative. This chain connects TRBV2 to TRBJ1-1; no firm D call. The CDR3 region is CASSEVADRNTEAFF. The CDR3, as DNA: TGTGCCAGCAGTGAAGTCGCGGATAGGAACACTGAAGCTTTCTTT. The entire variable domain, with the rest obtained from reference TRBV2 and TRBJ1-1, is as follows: EPEVTQTPSHQVTQMGQEVILRCVPISNHLYFYWYRQILGQKVEFLVSFYNNEISEKSEIFDDQFSVERPDGSNFTLKIRSTKLEDSAMYFCASSEVADRNTEAFFGQGTRLTVV.